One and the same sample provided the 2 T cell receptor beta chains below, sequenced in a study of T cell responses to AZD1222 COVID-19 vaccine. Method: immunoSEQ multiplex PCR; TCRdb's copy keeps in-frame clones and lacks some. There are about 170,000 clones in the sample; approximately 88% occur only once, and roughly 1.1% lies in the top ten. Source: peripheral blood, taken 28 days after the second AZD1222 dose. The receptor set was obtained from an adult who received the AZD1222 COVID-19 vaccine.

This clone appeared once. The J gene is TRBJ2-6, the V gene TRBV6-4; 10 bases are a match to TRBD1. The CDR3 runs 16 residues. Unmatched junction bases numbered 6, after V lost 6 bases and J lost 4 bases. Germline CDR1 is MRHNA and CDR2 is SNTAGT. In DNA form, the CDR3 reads TGTGCCAGCAGCGACAGGGGGCGCACCGGGGCCAACGTCCTGACTTTC. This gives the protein CASSDRGRTGANVLTF.

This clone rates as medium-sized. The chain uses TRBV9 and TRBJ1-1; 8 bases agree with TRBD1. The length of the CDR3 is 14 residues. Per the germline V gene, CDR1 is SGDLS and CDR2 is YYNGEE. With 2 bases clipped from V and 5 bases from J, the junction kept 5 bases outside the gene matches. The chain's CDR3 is CASSVAGGPTEAFF. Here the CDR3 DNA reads TGTGCCAGCAGCGTGGCAGGGGGCCCGACTGAAGCTTTCTTT.